Sequencing of this T cell receptor (beta chain) was carried out in a study of CD8+ T cells in alopecia areata. Study conclusions and caveats: Normal skin contains resident alphabeta T cells, and these are also sequenced in scalp samples.

Patients with alopecia areata provided lesional scalp punch biopsies as well as peripheral blood. Regarding this clone: Antigen: not known.

Per germline, CDR1 SQVTM and CDR2 ANQGSEA. Trimming left V 4 bases short and J 8 bases short, with 14 bases between. The CDR3 sequence is 12 residues long. Isolated RNA was reverse transcribed into cDNA used as the sequencing template. Sequencing used immunoSEQ multiplex PCR; TCRdb keeps in-frame clones, though not all of them. The sample holds more than 200,000 clones, about 68% seen once. The specimen was CD4+ T cells sorted from blood, collected at week 0. This clonotype was sampled from a human donor with alopecia areata. The chain links TRBV29-1 to TRBJ1-2, with D perhaps matching TRBD1 (5 bases). The DNA for the CDR3 is TGCAGCGTTGTCGTTACTCAGGGCGGCTACACCTTC. Protein: CSVVVTQGGYTF.